The present TCR beta chain was sequenced within a study of OX40 agonist ivuxolimab in advanced cancers. Germline V lookup: CDR1 MNHEY, CDR2 SVGAGI. This CDR3 region has 15 residues. V was cut by 5 bases and J by 4 bases, with 17 bases left in between. Clones were read by immunoSEQ multiplex PCR, and TCRdb kept only the in-frame ones, dropping some. This sample has approximately 92,000 clones, with about four fifths found just once. Baseline, cycle 4 day 1, and cycle 7 day 1 were the blood sampling points. The input for sequencing was CD4+ or CD8+ T cells sorted from blood, taken in a trial of the OX40 agonist ivuxolimab. The clonotype was recovered from an adult with an advanced solid tumor such as melanoma, head and neck, liver or kidney cancer. This chain links TRBV6-5 with TRBJ2-5; perhaps D is TRBD1 or TRBD2 (6 bases each). In DNA form, the CDR3 reads TGTGCCAGCAGTAGGGATTTACAGGGAGGAGAGACCCAGTACTTC. This encodes CASSRDLQGGETQYF.